These 22 T cell receptor beta chains originate from one sample sequenced in a study of shared clonotypes between healthy human individuals. The method was immunoSEQ multiplex PCR; TCRdb's version includes in-frame clones alone and lacks a portion of them. The top ten hold less than 0.3% of the sample, which has 800,000 to 950,000 clones, around 96% seen once. Naive CD8 cells lacked CD45RO, underwent positive selection for CCR7 and left out terminally differentiated effector memory CD45RA+ cells. The sample was naive CD8+ T cells sorted from blood. The source of these receptors is a man aged 30 to 39 in good health.

This chain connects TRBV5-1 to TRBJ2-5; D unclear. The CDR3 covers 16 residues. V shed 0 bases and J shed 0 bases, with 12 bases lying between them. Per the germline V gene, CDR1 is SGHRS and CDR2 is YFSETQ. CDR3 DNA sequence: TGCGCCAGCAGCTTGGTAAGGTCGACCCACCAAGAGACCCAGTACTTC. It translates to CASSLVRSTHQETQYF.

This sequence joins TRBV9 and TRBJ1-1, with D unclear. Deletions cut 0 bases from V and 2 bases from J, with 8 bases between. Per the germline V gene, CDR1 is SGDLS and CDR2 is YYNGEE. The CDR3 loop spans 14 amino acids. The CDR3 spells CASSVEAANTEAFF. CDR3 coding DNA: TGTGCCAGCAGCGTAGAGGCAGCCAACACTGAAGCTTTCTTT.

V is TRBV7-6 and J is TRBJ1-3, with TRBD1 as a possible D gene (6 bases). This CDR3 spans 15 amino acids. V lost 0 bases, J lost 5 bases, and 11 bases lay in between. Germline values: CDR1 SGHVS, CDR2 FNYEAQ. CDR3 loop: CASSLARGPRNTIYF. The CDR3 DNA is TGTGCCAGCAGCTTAGCCCGGGGGCCGAGAAACACCATATATTTT.

This clone was seen a single time. The chain carries TRBV9 and TRBJ2-1; 10 bases match TRBD2. After removal of 0 bases from V and 12 bases from J, the junction contained 6 bases not matched to a gene. Looked up from germline, CDR1 is SGDLS and CDR2 is YYNGEE. The CDR3 consists of 14 residues. CDR3 DNA: TGTGCCAGCAGCGTAGAAGGTAGCGGGAGGTCGCAGTTCTTC. It yields the protein CASSVEGSGRSQFF.

The rearrangement links TRBV18 to TRBJ2-7; D might be TRBD1 or TRBD2, each matching 5 bases. This CDR3 is built from 14 residues. V shed 2 bases and J shed 5 bases, with 13 bases lying between them. CDR1 is KGHSH, CDR2 LQKENI, per germline. CDR3 protein: CASSPNDPGHEQYF. In nucleotides, the CDR3 is TGTGCCAGCTCACCAAACGACCCGGGACACGAGCAGTACTTC.

The rearrangement joins TRBV15 to TRBJ2-3, with 7 bases aligning to TRBD2. The V and J ends lost 3 bases and 5 bases, in that order; junction bases with no gene match: 8. Germline lookup yields CDR1 LNHNV and CDR2 YYDKDF (reference sequence). The CDR3 has 15 amino acids. The CDR3 is CATSRGRAPGDTQYF. CDR3 coding DNA: TGTGCCACCAGCAGGGGGAGGGCCCCGGGAGATACGCAGTATTTT.

This chain links TRBV15 with TRBJ2-7; D ambiguous. Between the trimmed V and J ends, which lost 0 bases and 6 bases, there was a span of 9 bases. This CDR3 has 13 amino acids. Per the germline V gene, CDR1 is LNHNV and CDR2 is YYDKDF (reference sequence). CDR3 DNA sequence: TGTGCCACCAGCAGAGATCTGACGGGCGAGCAGTACTTC. This codes for CATSRDLTGEQYF.

V and J are TRBV7-9 and TRBJ2-2, with D possibly matching TRBD2 (6 bases). Between the trimmed V and J ends, which lost 7 bases and 4 bases, there was a span of 16 bases. CDR3 length: 15 amino acids. Germline CDR1 SEHNR, CDR2 FQNEAQ (reference sequence). CDR3 in amino acids: CASTPVGGSTGELFF. DNA for the CDR3: TGTGCCAGCACCCCCGTTGGAGGGAGCACCGGGGAGCTGTTTTTT.

This chain links TRBV27 with TRBJ2-1, with 7 positions matching TRBD2. V shed 10 bases, J shed 1 base, and the junction held 7 bases outside the gene matches. From germline, CDR1 is MNHEY and CDR2 SMNVEV (reference sequence). There are 14 residues in the CDR3. In nucleotides, the CDR3 is TGTGCCACCGCCGGGAGGATGTCCTACAATGAGCAGTTCTTC. Its protein is CATAGRMSYNEQFF.

The V and J genes are TRBV13 and TRBJ2-7; D gene uncertain. Germline V gene data show CDR1 as PRHDT and CDR2 as FYEKMQ (reference sequence). CDR3 length: 15 residues. V lost 5 bases to trimming and J lost 2 bases, with 16 bases between them. CDR3 in amino acids: CASSPESVPTYEQYF. CDR3 coding DNA: TGTGCCAGCAGCCCAGAGTCGGTGCCGACCTACGAGCAGTACTTC.

The chain combines TRBV7-2 with TRBJ2-7; D perhaps matches TRBD2 (6 bases). The CDR3 is made up of 14 amino acids. Trimming stripped 4 bases from V and 4 bases from J, with 14 bases between. Germline V gene lookup returns CDR1 SGHTA and CDR2 FQGNSA. The CDR3 loop reads CASSSPEGWYEQYF. In DNA form, the CDR3 reads TGTGCCAGCAGCTCTCCGGAGGGGTGGTACGAGCAGTACTTC.

The J gene is TRBJ2-1, the V gene TRBV27; 15 nucleotides line up with TRBD2. CDR1 and CDR2 from the germline V gene are MNHEY and SMNVEV (reference sequence). J lost 10 bases, V lost 5 bases, and 6 bases had no gene match. The CDR3 has 15 amino acids. The CDR3 DNA follows: TGTGCCAGCAGTCCCCGGACTAGCGGGAGGGACGAGCAGTTCTTC. Protein sequence: CASSPRTSGRDEQFF.

This chain connects TRBV9 to TRBJ2-2; no clear D. Trimming left V 3 bases short and J 7 bases short, with 7 bases between. The germline gives CDR1 SGDLS, CDR2 YYNGEE. The CDR3 contains 12 residues. In DNA, the CDR3 is TGTGCCAGCAGCGAGAGTGGCGGGGAGCTGTTTTTT. This sequence encodes CASSESGGELFF.

The gene calls are TRBV5-6 and TRBJ2-1, with TRBD2 matching 9 bases. Germline CDR1 SGHDT, CDR2 YYEEEE. Losses at the gene ends were 7 bases for V and 0 bases for J; bases not matched to a gene: 8. This CDR3 region has 16 residues. The CDR3 DNA follows: TGTGCCAGCGACGTTAGCGGGAGTGGCTCCTACAATGAGCAGTTCTTC. It is translated as CASDVSGSGSYNEQFF.

The chain uses TRBV29-1 and TRBJ2-1; 10 bases match TRBD1. With V trimmed by 6 bases and J by 7 bases, 6 bases remained unmatched. The length of the CDR3 is 13 residues. Germline V CDR1 and CDR2: SQVTM, ANQGSEA. This CDR3 is CSVPGQGWNEQFF. CDR3 bases: TGCAGCGTCCCGGGACAGGGGTGGAATGAGCAGTTCTTC.

This rearrangement joins TRBV10-1 to TRBJ1-2, with TRBD1 matching 7 bases. The CDR3 extends over 13 amino acids. The V and J ends lost 6 bases and 8 bases, in that order; junction bases with no gene match: 9. CDR1 is WNHNN, CDR2 SYGVQD, per germline (reference sequence). The CDR3 sequence: CASRPDREGGYTF. CDR3 DNA sequence: TGCGCCAGCAGACCTGACAGGGAAGGCGGCTACACCTTC.

The rearrangement joins TRBV27 to TRBJ1-1, with D perhaps TRBD1 (6 bases). The CDR3 runs 14 residues. CDR1 is MNHEY, CDR2 SMNVEV, per germline (reference sequence). The V gene lost 3 bases and the J gene lost 4 bases, with 12 bases spanning the gap. The CDR3 spells CASSFLGGATEAFF. The DNA for the CDR3 is TGTGCCAGCAGTTTTTTGGGGGGGGCCACTGAAGCTTTCTTT.

The chain combines TRBV4-1 with TRBJ2-7, with 8 bases aligning to TRBD1. CDR3 size: 14 residues. V was clipped by 2 bases and J by 3 bases; unmatched bases: 3. Looked up from germline, CDR1 is MGHRA and CDR2 is YSYEKL. The CDR3 here is CASSQRTGGYEQYF. In nucleotides, the CDR3 is TGCGCCAGCAGCCAAAGAACAGGGGGCTACGAGCAGTACTTC.

This clone was seen only once. V is TRBV29-1 and J is TRBJ1-1; D call uncertain. V lost 5 bases, J lost 3 bases, and 10 bases lay in between. Per the germline V gene, CDR1 is SQVTM and CDR2 is ANQGSEA. The CDR3 length is 12 residues. CDR3 amino acids: CSVKVLDTEAFF. The DNA of the CDR3 is TGCAGCGTTAAAGTTTTGGACACTGAAGCTTTCTTT.

The chain recombines TRBV7-8 with TRBJ2-1, with 10 bases that match TRBD2. Germline V gene data show CDR1 as SGHVS and CDR2 as FQNEAQ. CDR3 length: 15 residues. J lost 2 bases, V lost 4 bases, and 2 bases had no gene match. The CDR3 bases are TGTGCCAGCAGCTACAGCGGGAGGGCCTACAATGAGCAGTTCTTC. Its protein is CASSYSGRAYNEQFF. Full variable domain (missing parts from reference TRBV7-8 and TRBJ2-1): GAGVSQSPRYKVAKRGQDVALRCDPISGHVSLFWYQQALGQGPEFLTYFQNEAQLDKSGLPSDRFFAERPEGSVSTLKIQRTQQEDSAVYLCASSYSGRAYNEQFFGPGTRLTVL.

This clone was detected only once. The chain combines TRBV7-6 with TRBJ2-7; D remains ambiguous. The germline gives CDR1 SGHVS, CDR2 FNYEAQ. Trimming stripped 3 bases from V and 3 bases from J, with 9 bases between. The CDR3 sequence is 13 residues long. The CDR3 sequence: CASSFDRGYEQYF. DNA of the CDR3: TGTGCCAGCAGCTTTGACCGAGGCTACGAGCAGTACTTC.

The chain links TRBV4-1 to TRBJ2-7, with a weak D call TRBD2 (6 bases). V lost 0 bases to trimming and J lost 0 bases, with 9 bases between them. The CDR3 is made up of 15 amino acids. From germline, CDR1 is MGHRA and CDR2 YSYEKL. CDR3 sequence: CASSQDAGSSYEQYF. CDR3 DNA: TGCGCCAGCAGCCAAGATGCGGGGAGCTCCTACGAGCAGTACTTC.